These 10 T cell receptor beta chains originate from one sample sequenced in a study of CD8 T cells in Susac syndrome. The authors reverse transcribed about 0.45 to 1 ug RNA with random hexamers. One entry per CDR3 protein results from TCRdb running MiXCR on the immunoSEQ multiplex PCR reads. The sample shows approximately 160,000 distinct CDR3 sequences, roughly 95% of them seen only once. Specimen: CD4+ T cells from PBMCs. These receptors came from a human donor with Susac syndrome.

The chain recombines TRBV6-2 or TRBV6-3 with TRBJ2-3, with no clear D. From germline, CDR1 is MNHEY and CDR2 SVGEGT. V shed 2 bases and J shed 8 bases, with 11 bases lying between them. The CDR3 is 13 residues long. For the CDR3, the DNA is TGTGCCAGCAGTTACCCCTCTGTGGGTACGCAGTATTTT. Its translation: CASSYPSVGTQYF.

The rearrangement joins TRBV7-8 to TRBJ2-7; 12 nucleotides line up with TRBD2. J gave up 2 bases and V 1 base, and 6 bases lay outside the gene matches. Germline CDR1 is SGHVS and CDR2 is FQNEAQ. The CDR3 consists of 17 residues. CDR3 in amino acids: CASSLGGLAGQTYEQYF. CDR3 DNA sequence: TGTGCCAGCAGCTTAGGGGGACTAGCGGGCCAAACCTACGAGCAGTACTTC.

The V and J genes are TRBV3-1 and TRBJ2-3, with D tentatively TRBD1 (6 bases). Trimming took 6 bases from V and 5 from J, leaving 15 bases between them. This CDR3 contains 14 residues. CDR1 LGHDT and CDR2 YNNKEL come from the germline V gene (reference sequence). CDR3 amino acids: CASRPNRAGDTQYF. DNA of the CDR3: TGTGCCAGCAGACCTAACAGGGCCGGAGATACGCAGTATTTT.

The chain carries TRBV2 and TRBJ2-1; D gene unclear. This CDR3 spans 13 amino acids. The germline gives CDR1 SNHLY, CDR2 FYNNEI. Trimming stripped 3 bases from V and 7 bases from J, with 10 bases between. The CDR3 sequence is CASSDRRANEQFF. In DNA form, the CDR3 reads TGTGCCAGCAGTGACCGTAGAGCGAATGAGCAGTTCTTC.

This rearrangement joins TRBV6-5 to TRBJ2-3; D possibly uses TRBD1 or TRBD2 (5 bases each). Germline CDR1 and CDR2: MNHEY and SVGAGI. The CDR3 consists of 11 residues. The germline V and J ends were trimmed by 11 bases and 6 bases, with 12 bases remaining between them. DNA for the CDR3: TGTGCCGTGCGCAGGGAGGATACGCAGTATTTT. Residues: CAVRREDTQYF.

The J gene is TRBJ1-3, the V gene TRBV29-1, with 7 positions matching TRBD1. Looked up from germline, CDR1 is SQVTM and CDR2 is ANQGSEA. This CDR3 spans 14 amino acids. After removal of 7 bases from V and 3 bases from J, the junction contained 9 bases not matched to a gene. As DNA, the CDR3 is TGCAGCGCCGCTCCGACAGGGTTTGGAAACACCATATATTTT. Translating gives CSAAPTGFGNTIYF.

The rearrangement uses TRBV9 and TRBJ2-2, with a weak D call TRBD1 (6 bases). The CDR3 consists of 16 residues. From germline, CDR1 is SGDLS and CDR2 YYNGEE. V lost 0 bases and J 4 bases, leaving 13 bases between the germline ends. CDR3 sequence reads: CASSVGTARFTGELFF. CDR3 coding DNA: TGTGCCAGCAGCGTAGGGACAGCTCGCTTCACCGGGGAGCTGTTTTTT. Combining the CDR3 with reference TRBV9 and TRBJ2-2 gives the whole variable domain DSGVTQTPKHLITATGQRVTLRCSPRSGDLSVYWYQQSLDQGLQFLIQYYNGEERAKGNILERFSAQQFPDLHSELNLSSLELGDSALYFCASSVGTARFTGELFFGEGSRLTVL.

This chain joins TRBV7-9 and TRBJ2-3; D remains ambiguous. The CDR3 is 13 residues long. The V gene lost 5 bases and the J gene lost 6 bases, with 12 bases spanning the gap. Germline V gene data show CDR1 as SEHNR and CDR2 as FQNEAQ (reference sequence). The CDR3 loop is CASSRRPSDTQYF. CDR3 coding DNA: TGTGCCAGCAGCCGGCGGCCGTCGGATACGCAGTATTTT.

The rearrangement links TRBV7-2 to TRBJ1-5, with D uncertain. Trimming pared 0 bases from V and 8 bases from J, leaving 14 bases between. Germline assignment: CDR1 SGHTA and CDR2 FQGNSA. This CDR3 has 15 residues. Here the CDR3 reads CASSLAPGPSEPQHF. The CDR3 nucleotides are TGTGCCAGCAGCTTAGCCCCAGGACCTTCAGAGCCCCAGCATTTT.

This sequence joins TRBV14 and TRBJ2-1; no reliable D call. Trimming pared 5 bases from V and 3 bases from J, leaving 17 bases between. The CDR3 contains 16 residues. Germline V gene sequence: CDR1 SGHDN, CDR2 FVKESK. CDR3 DNA: TGTGCCAGCAGCTATATAGGGAAGGAGCACTACAATGAGCAGTTCTTC. This encodes CASSYIGKEHYNEQFF.